This T cell receptor (beta chain) appears in the sequencing data of a study of T cell repertoires in ileal Crohn's disease. Adults with ileal or ileocolonic Crohn's disease and an indication for resection were eligible. This clone was seen a handful of times. Its antigen is as yet unknown. The assay was immunoSEQ multiplex PCR, and TCRdb's table has in-frame clones only and misses some. The table records around 15,000 clones, around two thirds of them present only once. Study-level findings and limits: Compared with non-smokers, active smokers at surgery showed more clonal expansions. Sorted CD8 T cells held more high-frequency clones than CD4. Every patient over 26.8% clonality showed endoscopic recurrence.

V trimming: 3 bases; J trimming: 9 bases; junction bases outside the gene matches: 4. Looked up from germline, CDR1 is SGHDT and CDR2 is YYEEEE. The CDR3 length is 14 residues. The rearrangement joins TRBV5-6 to TRBJ2-4; 12 bases are a match to TRBD2. This TCR derives from an adult with Crohn's disease. The sample comprised ileal tissue. This CDR3 reads CASSSPSGGGIQYF. CDR3 coding DNA: TGTGCCAGCAGCTCACCTAGCGGGGGGGGCATTCAGTACTTC. The full variable domain, with the rest looked up from reference TRBV5-6 and TRBJ2-4, is DAGVTQSPTHLIKTRGQQVTLRCSPKSGHDTVSWYQQALGQGPQFIFQYYEEEERQRGNFPDRFSGHQFPNYSSELNVNALLLGDSALYLCASSSPSGGGIQYFGAGTRLSVL.